The 4 T cell receptor beta chains presented below share a single source sample, sequenced in a study of blood T cell repertoires in COVID-19. The protocol was immunoSEQ multiplex PCR, while the TCRdb copy is restricted to in-frame clones and leaves out a portion. The profile covers 12,000 to 15,000 clones, with about 91% appearing a single time and roughly 10% taken by the ten largest. Sequencing was performed on peripheral blood. The receptor source for this set is a human donor in a cohort sampled during active COVID-19.

V gene TRBV6-1 combines with J gene TRBJ2-3; 10 bases are shared with TRBD2. Looked up from germline, CDR1 is MNHNS and CDR2 is SASEGT. V was clipped by 4 bases and J by 0 bases; unmatched bases: 13. This CDR3 spans 19 amino acids. The CDR3 protein is CASSGGHSGRPLSTDTQYF. DNA for the CDR3: TGTGCCAGCAGTGGCGGCCATAGCGGGAGGCCCCTGAGCACAGATACGCAGTATTTT.

This chain's CDR3 is CASSLQYHGNIQYF. DNA of the CDR3: TGTGCCAGCAGTTTACAGTATCATGGAAACATTCAGTACTTC. The chain couples TRBV7-9 to TRBJ2-4; the D is unclear. In germline, CDR1 is SEHNR, CDR2 FQNEAQ (reference sequence). The V end was cut by 6 bases, the J end by 6 bases, with 15 bases between. The CDR3 spans 14 residues.

The V and J genes are TRBV18 and TRBJ2-1; 8 bases match TRBD2. J lost 1 base, V lost 0 bases, and 5 bases had no gene match. The CDR3 contains 17 residues. Germline values: CDR1 KGHSH, CDR2 LQKENI. The CDR3, as DNA: TGTGCCAGCTCACCACCCACTAGCGGTAAATCCTACAATGAGCAGTTCTTC. Encoded protein: CASSPPTSGKSYNEQFF. The variable domain in full, with the rest retrieved from reference TRBV18 and TRBJ2-1, is NAGVMQNPRHLVRRRGQEARLRCSPMKGHSHVYWYRQLPEEGLKFMVYLQKENIIDESGMPKERFSAEFPKEGPSILRIQQVVRGDSAAYFCASSPPTSGKSYNEQFFGPGTRLTVL.

The chain is built from TRBV7-2 and TRBJ2-2; TRBD1 is a possible D gene (6 bases). The CDR3 has 13 residues. V lost 3 bases and J lost 5, with 7 bases in between. CDR1 is SGHTA and CDR2 is FQGNSA in the germline V gene. CDR3 in amino acids: CASSFQGTGELFF. For the CDR3, the DNA is TGTGCCAGCAGCTTTCAGGGGACCGGGGAGCTGTTTTTT.